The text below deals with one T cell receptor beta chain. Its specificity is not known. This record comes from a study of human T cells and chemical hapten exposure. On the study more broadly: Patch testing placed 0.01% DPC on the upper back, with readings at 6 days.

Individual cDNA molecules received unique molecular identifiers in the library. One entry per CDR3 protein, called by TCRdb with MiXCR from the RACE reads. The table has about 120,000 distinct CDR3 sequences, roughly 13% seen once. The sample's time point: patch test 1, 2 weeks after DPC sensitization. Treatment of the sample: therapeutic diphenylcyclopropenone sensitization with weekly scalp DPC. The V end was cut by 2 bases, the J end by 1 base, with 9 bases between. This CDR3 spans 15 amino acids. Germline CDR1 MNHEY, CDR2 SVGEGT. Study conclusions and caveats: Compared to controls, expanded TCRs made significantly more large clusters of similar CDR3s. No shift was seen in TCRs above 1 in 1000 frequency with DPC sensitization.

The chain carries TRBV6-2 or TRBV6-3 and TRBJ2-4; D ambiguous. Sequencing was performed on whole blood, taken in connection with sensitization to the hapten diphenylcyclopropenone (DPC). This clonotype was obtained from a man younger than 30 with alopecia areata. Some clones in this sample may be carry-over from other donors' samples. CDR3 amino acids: CASSYPVPAKNIQYF. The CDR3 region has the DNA TGTGCCAGCAGTTACCCCGTTCCCGCCAAAAACATTCAGTACTTC.